The text below deals with one TCR beta chain. TCRdb's table, derived via immunoSEQ multiplex PCR, lists solely in-frame clones and lacks some. Of about 160,000 clones listed, about four fifths are singletons. This entry belongs to a study of blood T cell repertoires in COVID-19. Study-level information: Nucleic acid was either cDNA or gDNA, and it came from T cells, B-cell-depleted T cells, or PBMCs.

This CDR3 contains 13 residues. Germline values: CDR1 LGHDT, CDR2 YNNKEL (reference sequence). Between the trimmed V and J ends, which lost 6 bases and 1 base, there was a span of 9 bases. This chain joins TRBV3-1 (or the pseudogene TRBV3-2) and TRBJ1-1, with a possible D match to TRBD1 (5 bases). The clonotype was recovered from a man aged 65 to 79 with acute or convalescent COVID-19. The material sequenced was peripheral blood. CDR3 residues: CASRRTGNTEAFF. The CDR3 DNA reads as TGTGCCAGCAGACGAACAGGGAACACTGAAGCTTTCTTT.